The clone carrying this TCR beta chain was counted at least ten times. The sample is drawn from a study of regulatory T cells in long-lasting Graves disease. This CDR3 is 16 amino acids long. Per germline, CDR1 MNHEY and CDR2 SMNVEV (reference sequence). The V segment lost 4 bases and the J segment 9 bases; nucleotides outside the gene matches: 15. The time point here: newly diagnosed GD, antithyroid drugs for less than 3 months. The TCR library used RNA extracted from PBMCs. Combining iRepertoire HTBI primers with Arm-PCR of CDR3 regions, the authors built TCR beta libraries. One entry per CDR3 protein, called by TCRdb with MiXCR from the multiplex PCR reads. The sample has some 330,000 distinct CDR3 sequences, 12% seen once; the top ten hold 15% to 20%. This same sample was also taken into another study, of T cells in Graves' hyperthyroidism and ophthalmopathy. From that second work: Using the HTBI primer set, a first-round RT-PCR was run on the TCR CDR3. Most expanded thyroid clonotypes above 0.001 also appeared in blood.

Material: peripheral blood mononuclear cells (PBMCs), obtained at new diagnosis, from a patient treated with antithyroid drugs. This receptor was taken from a woman between 18 and 29 years old with Graves disease. V gene TRBV27 combines with J gene TRBJ2-1, with TRBD2 matching over 7 bases. The CDR3 bases are TGTGCCAGCAGTTACGGGACTATAGGGTTTGGGGGTGAGCAGTTCTTC. Protein product: CASSYGTIGFGGEQFF.